The next 11 T cell receptor beta chains were all read from a single sample in a study of cytomegalovirus exposure and HLA in healthy donors. The PCR contained 60 Vbeta and 13 Jbeta primers. Profiling relied on immunoSEQ multiplex PCR, and the TCRdb table lists in-frame clones only, not all of them. This table holds 95,000 to 150,000 clones, around 80% found once. The material sequenced was PBMCs. The receptors were gathered from a man aged 25 to 45 in good health and CMV-seronegative.

The chain uses TRBV5-1 and TRBJ1-1; D is perhaps TRBD1 (5 bases). The germline V gene has CDR1 SGHRS and CDR2 YFSETQ. Trimming removed 5 bases from V and 2 bases from J, with 13 bases in between. The CDR3 length is 14 residues. CDR3 loop: CASRPGDFNTEAFF. CDR3 in DNA: TGCGCCAGCAGACCTGGGGACTTCAACACTGAAGCTTTCTTT.

The gene calls are TRBV4-3 and TRBJ1-2; D uncertain. CDR1 LGHNA and CDR2 YSLEER come from the germline V gene. V was shortened by 2 bases and J by 4 bases, with 14 bases between the two germline ends. This CDR3 is 15 amino acids long. The CDR3 spells CASSQTGKTGYGYTF. CDR3 sequence (DNA): TGCGCCAGCAGCCAAACGGGAAAGACGGGCTATGGCTACACCTTC.

This chain links TRBV27 with TRBJ2-5, with D unclear. The DNA end favors TRBJ2-7, so the J call may be wrong. This CDR3 comprises 12 residues. CDR1 is MNHEY and CDR2 is SMNVEV in the germline V gene (reference sequence). In DNA, the CDR3 is TGTGCCAGCAGTTCCCATATCTACGAGCAGTACTTC. This codes for CASSSHIYEQYF.

J is TRBJ1-5 and V is TRBV7-2, with TRBD1 as a possible D gene (5 bases). In germline, CDR1 is SGHTA, CDR2 FQGNSA. The length of the CDR3 is 14 residues. Trimming stripped 2 bases from V and 4 bases from J, with 9 bases between. The CDR3 loop reads CASSLSGGNQPQHF. CDR3 DNA: TGTGCCAGCAGCTTATCGGGGGGTAATCAGCCCCAGCATTTT.

CDR3 in DNA: TGTGCCAGCAGTGTTAGCGGGGGGGCCACACGGACAGATACGCAGTATTTT. This codes for CASSVSGGATRTDTQYF. This chain connects TRBV6-1 to TRBJ2-3; 11 bases align to TRBD2. Unmatched junction bases numbered 9, after V lost 4 bases and J lost 3 bases. The CDR3 has 17 amino acids. The germline V gene encodes CDR1 MNHNS and CDR2 SASEGT.

The chain recombines TRBV5-4 with TRBJ2-6; 8 bases are shared with TRBD2. V shed 0 bases and J 0 bases; nucleotides not matched to a gene: 5. From germline, CDR1 is SGHNT and CDR2 YYREEE (reference sequence). This CDR3 comprises 18 residues. CDR3 nucleotides: TGTGCCAGCAGCTTGGTTCGCGGGGGGAACTCTGGGGCCAACGTCCTGACTTTC. The encoded protein is CASSLVRGGNSGANVLTF.

The chain is built from TRBV14 and TRBJ2-7; 8 bases match TRBD1. The junction had 9 bases not matched to a gene; V was cut back by 4 bases and J by 4 bases. Germline values: CDR1 SGHDN, CDR2 FVKESK. CDR3 length: 15 amino acids. The CDR3: CASSPRGQGAYEQYF. As DNA, the CDR3 is TGTGCCAGCAGCCCGCGAGGGCAGGGGGCTTACGAGCAGTACTTC.

J is TRBJ2-5 and V is TRBV5-1, with D unclear. The length of the CDR3 is 15 residues. V lost 5 bases, J lost 2 bases, and 16 bases lay in between. Germline V gives CDR1 SGHRS, CDR2 YFSETQ. The CDR3 nucleotides read TGCGCCAGCAGACAGAGTACGGCGACGCAAGAGACCCAGTACTTC. Translated: CASRQSTATQETQYF. Variable domain in full (rest from reference TRBV5-1 and TRBJ2-5): KAGVTQTPRYLIKTRGQQVTLSCSPISGHRSVSWYQQTPGQGLQFLFEYFSETQRNKGNFPGRFSGRQFSNSRSEMNVSTLELGDSALYLCASRQSTATQETQYFGPGTRLLVL.

J is TRBJ1-1 and V is TRBV19, with D possibly matching TRBD1 (5 bases). V shed 3 bases and J shed 1 base, with 9 bases lying between them. Germline CDR1 is LNHDA and CDR2 is SQIVND (reference sequence). The CDR3 has 14 amino acids. The CDR3 protein is CASSIRGTNTEAFF. The DNA for the CDR3 is TGTGCCAGTAGTATTCGGGGGACGAACACTGAAGCTTTCTTT.

In this sample, this clone turned up once. This chain joins TRBV10-2 and TRBJ1-2, with 8 bases fitting TRBD1. This CDR3 region has 16 residues. The junction had 17 bases not matched to a gene; V was cut back by 6 bases and J by 8 bases. The germline CDR1 and CDR2 sequences are WSHSY and SAAADI. CDR3 DNA sequence: TGCGCCAGCAGGGGTATTCCCGGGACAGGTCGTGAAGGCTACACCTTC. Amino acid sequence: CASRGIPGTGREGYTF.

This clone has a single count. The chain links TRBV7-2 to TRBJ2-5; D perhaps matches TRBD2 (5 bases). TRBJ2-7 explains the end of the DNA better; the J call may be wrong. This CDR3 has 15 amino acids. The germline V gene has CDR1 SGHTA and CDR2 FQGNSA. The CDR3 nucleotides are TGTGCCAGCAGCCTCCTATCTGGAGGAAGGTACGAGCAGTACTTC. Translation: CASSLLSGGRYEQYF.